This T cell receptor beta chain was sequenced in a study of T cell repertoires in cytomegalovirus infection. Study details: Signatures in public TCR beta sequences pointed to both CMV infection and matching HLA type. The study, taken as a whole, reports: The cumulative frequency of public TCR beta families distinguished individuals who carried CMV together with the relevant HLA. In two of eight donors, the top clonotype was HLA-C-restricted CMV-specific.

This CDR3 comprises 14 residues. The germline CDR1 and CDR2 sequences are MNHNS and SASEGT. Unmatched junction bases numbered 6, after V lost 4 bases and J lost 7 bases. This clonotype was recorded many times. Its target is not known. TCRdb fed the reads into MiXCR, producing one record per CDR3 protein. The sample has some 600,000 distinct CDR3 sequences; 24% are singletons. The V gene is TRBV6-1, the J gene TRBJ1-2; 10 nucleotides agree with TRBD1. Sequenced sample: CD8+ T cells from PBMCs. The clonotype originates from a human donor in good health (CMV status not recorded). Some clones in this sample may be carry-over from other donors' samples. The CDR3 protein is CASSGRDRGRGYTF. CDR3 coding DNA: TGTGCCAGCAGTGGACGGGACAGGGGACGTGGCTACACCTTC.